These T cell receptor beta chains were read from a single sample in a study of beta chain features in type 1 diabetes. TCRdb's copy holds only in-frame clones and misses some; the assay was immunoSEQ multiplex PCR. The table lists some 360,000 clones, about 10% of them singletons, with 0.55% to 0.75% in the top ten. Specimen: central memory CD4+ T cells from blood. The receptors come from a man aged 25 to 40 with type 1 diabetes. CDR3s include the opening cysteine and the closing phenylalanine or tryptophan. A D gene is named only where the DNA matches it firmly. The size of a clone is reported for some rows only, either as once, few or many, or as a class for expanded clones.

D	size	V	J	CDR3	DNA
.	many	TRBV4-1	TRBJ1-5	CASSQRVEQPQHF	TGCGCCAGCAGCCAACGGGTAGAGCAGCCCCAGCATTTT
TRBD1	few	TRBV4-2	TRBJ2-7	CASSQDRGTGVSSYEQYF	TGTGCCAGCAGCCAAGATCGTGGAACAGGGGTTAGCTCCTACGAGCAGTACTTC
TRBD2	.	TRBV30	TRBJ2-1	CAWSSLSGRPPNEQFF	TGTGCCTGGAGTTCCCTTAGCGGGAGACCCCCGAATGAGCAGTTCTTC
TRBD1	.	TRBV7-6	TRBJ2-7	CASSLWTGGYEQYF	TGTGCCAGCAGCCTCTGGACAGGGGGCTACGAGCAGTACTTC
.	few	TRBV9	TRBJ2-5	CASSDRVYQETQYF	TGTGCCAGCAGCGACAGGGTGTACCAAGAGACCCAGTACTTC
.	many	TRBV9	TRBJ1-5	CASSVEGHGNQPQHF	TGTGCCAGCAGCGTAGAGGGACATGGGAATCAGCCCCAGCATTTT
.	.	TRBV6-5	TRBJ2-3	CASSEHSDTQYF	TGTGCCAGCAGTGAACACTCAGATACGCAGTATTTT
.	many	TRBV23-1	TRBJ2-5	CASSRPMSAEIIIRETQYF	TGCGCCAGCAGCCGCCCCATGAGTGCGGAGATCATCATTCGAGAGACCCAGTACTTC
.	.	TRBV4-3	TRBJ2-5	CASSQVGGQAGQETQYF	TGCGCCAGCAGCCAAGTGGGGGGGCAGGCGGGACAAGAGACCCAGTACTTC
.	.	TRBV7-2	TRBJ2-2	CASSLIRGSTGELFF	TGTGCCAGCAGCTTAATTCGGGGGAGCACCGGGGAGCTGTTTTTT
.	.	TRBV18	TRBJ2-7	CASSPPRSSYEQYF	TGTGCCAGCTCACCACCCCGAAGCTCCTACGAGCAGTACTTC
TRBD2	many	TRBV7-8	TRBJ2-2	CASSSLAGAVGELFF	TGTGCCAGCAGCTCACTAGCGGGAGCTGTCGGGGAGCTGTTTTTT
.	.	TRBV5-1	TRBJ2-6	CASSSITALLSSGANVLTF	TGCGCCAGCAGTTCCATTACAGCCCTATTATCCTCTGGGGCCAACGTCCTGACTTTC
.	few	TRBV10-1	TRBJ2-5	CASSGTVQETQYF	TGCGCCAGCAGTGGGACGGTACAAGAGACCCAGTACTTC
.	.	TRBV5-1	TRBJ2-3	CASSLGSGDTQYF	TGCGCCAGCAGCTTGGGTTCGGGAGATACGCAGTATTTT
.	few	TRBV20-1	TRBJ1-5	CSAEQGRPQHF	TGCAGTGCGGAGCAGGGACGGCCCCAGCATTTT
TRBD2	few	TRBV6-5	TRBJ2-7	CASSTGTSAYEQYF	TGTGCCAGCAGCACCGGGACTAGCGCCTACGAGCAGTACTTC
TRBD1	once	TRBV5-4	TRBJ2-1	CASSKPSRTGGRNEQFF	TGTGCCAGCAGCAAACCCTCCAGGACAGGGGGAAGGAATGAGCAGTTCTTC
TRBD1	.	TRBV30	TRBJ1-4	CAWSPRTGHSRKLFF	TGTGCCTGGAGTCCAAGGACAGGACACTCGCGAAAACTGTTTTTT
.	.	TRBV7-2	TRBJ2-5	CASSSPGLAKETQYF	TGTGCCAGCAGTTCGCCGGGGCTAGCAAAAGAGACCCAGTACTTC
.	.	TRBV7-8	TRBJ2-5	CASSFATTGRETQYF	TGTGCCAGCAGCTTCGCTACGACAGGGAGGGAGACCCAGTACTTC
TRBD1	many	TRBV9	TRBJ1-4	CASSDSWTGGDEKLFF	TGTGCCAGCAGCGATTCTTGGACAGGGGGCGATGAAAAACTGTTTTTT
.	few	TRBV5-1	TRBJ2-5	CASSLGQIQETQYF	TGCGCCAGCAGCTTGGGACAAATACAAGAGACCCAGTACTTC
.	.	TRBV6-5	TRBJ1-1	CASSYGRGNTEAFF	TGTGCCAGCAGTTACGGCAGGGGGAACACTGAAGCTTTCTTT
TRBD1	.	TRBV6-1	TRBJ1-1	CATRYQGVDTEAFF	TGTGCCACCCGCTATCAGGGGGTGGACACTGAAGCTTTCTTT
TRBD2	few	TRBV19	TRBJ2-1	CASNLRTSGRNEQFF	TGTGCCAGTAACTTACGGACTAGCGGGAGGAATGAGCAGTTCTTC
TRBD2	.	TRBV7-8	TRBJ2-7	CASSLATREGHYEQYF	TGTGCCAGCAGCTTAGCAACGCGGGAGGGCCACTACGAGCAGTACTTC
TRBD1	.	TRBV6-1	TRBJ2-1	CASQATGPGEQFF	TGTGCCAGCCAGGCGACAGGGCCGGGTGAGCAGTTCTTC
.	few	TRBV4-3	TRBJ2-7	CASSQGPGGTYEQYF	TGCGCCAGCAGCCAGGGGCCTGGCGGGACCTACGAGCAGTACTTC
TRBD1	few	TRBV19	TRBJ2-3	CASSTRDRGRSRQEYTDTQYF	TGTGCCAGTAGTACCCGGGACAGGGGGCGATCCCGCCAGGAATACACAGATACGCAGTATTTT
TRBD1	few	TRBV9	TRBJ1-6	CASSSRQGEYNSPLHF	TGTGCCAGCAGCTCCCGACAGGGAGAGTATAATTCACCCCTCCACTTT
.	.	TRBV11-1	TRBJ2-5	CASSLGRFQETQYF	TGTGCCAGCAGCTTAGGACGGTTCCAAGAGACCCAGTACTTC
.	few	TRBV18	TRBJ2-3	CASSPRQSDTQYF	TGTGCCAGCTCACCTCGTCAGTCAGATACGCAGTATTTT
TRBD1	.	TRBV6-1	TRBJ1-5	CASSETTGQNQPQHF	TGTGCCAGCAGTGAAACGACAGGGCAGAATCAGCCCCAGCATTTT
TRBD1	.	TRBV19	TRBJ2-3	CASSMGQRVKYF	TGTGCCAGTAGTATGGGACAGCGTGTCAAGTATTTT
.	few	TRBV7-2	TRBJ2-5	CASSHQWETQYF	TGTGCCAGCAGCCACCAATGGGAGACCCAGTACTTC
.	few	TRBV5-1	TRBJ2-3	CASSLAGQGRTDTQYF	TGCGCCAGCAGCTTGGCCGGGCAGGGAAGGACAGATACGCAGTATTTT
TRBD1	few	TRBV4-2	TRBJ1-4	CASSRRPGQGEKLFF	TGTGCCAGCAGCAGGCGGCCGGGACAGGGCGAAAAACTGTTTTTT
TRBD1	.	TRBV29-1	TRBJ2-1	CSVDGTGYNEQFF	TGCAGCGTTGACGGGACAGGATACAATGAGCAGTTCTTC
TRBD1	many	TRBV7-9	TRBJ2-7	CASSRGYGTGSDEQYF	TGTGCCAGCAGCCGGGGATACGGGACAGGGAGCGACGAGCAGTACTTC
.	many	TRBV7-9	TRBJ1-2	CASSLGPSRRGYTF	TGTGCCAGCAGTCTCGGCCCTTCCCGGAGGGGCTACACCTTC
.	many	TRBV7-2	TRBJ1-2	CASSLFARGYTF	TGTGCCAGCAGCTTATTTGCTAGGGGCTACACCTTC
.	.	TRBV7-2	TRBJ2-2	CASSVSGLHTGELFF	TGTGCCAGCAGCGTATCCGGGTTACACACCGGGGAGCTGTTTTTT
.	.	TRBV30	TRBJ2-1	CAWSDSSANEQFF	TGTGCCTGGAGTGACTCTAGCGCTAATGAGCAGTTCTTC
.	.	TRBV7-9	TRBJ2-3	CASSSGRYLGDTQYF	TGTGCCAGCAGCTCCGGCCGATACCTAGGGGATACGCAGTATTTT
.	.	TRBV12-2	TRBJ2-7	CASRRQGRQYF	TGTGCAAGTCGTCGACAGGGGAGGCAGTACTTC
.	.	TRBV6-6	TRBJ1-5	CASSGDSNQPQHF	TGTGCCAGCAGTGGCGACAGCAATCAGCCCCAGCATTTT
.	.	TRBV10-3	TRBJ2-7	CASSYPTGYEQYF	TGTGCCAGCAGTTATCCCACCGGGTACGAGCAGTACTTC
TRBD1	few	TRBV6-5	TRBJ2-7	CASSYSNARGPGEQYF	TGTGCCAGCAGTTACTCGAATGCCAGGGGGCCGGGGGAGCAGTACTTC
.	few	TRBV18	TRBJ2-7	CASSPGESYEQYF	TGTGCCAGCTCACCAGGGGAATCCTACGAGCAGTACTTC
.	.	TRBV6-5	TRBJ1-3	CASSYSPRNTIYF	TGTGCCAGCAGTTACTCACCCCGAAACACCATATATTTT
TRBD1	.	TRBV28	TRBJ2-5	CASSLDRTGTRETQYF	TGTGCCAGCAGTTTAGACAGGACAGGGACCCGGGAGACCCAGTACTTC
TRBD1	.	TRBV27	TRBJ1-3	CASSIRAFGTEYGNTIYF	TGTGCCAGCAGTATAAGGGCCTTCGGGACAGAATATGGAAACACCATATATTTT
.	.	TRBV30	TRBJ1-2	CAWGTYGYTF	TGTGCCTGGGGAACCTATGGCTACACCTTC
TRBD2	few	TRBV27	TRBJ2-5	CASRPGLAGAFYF	TGTGCCAGCAGGCCGGGACTAGCGGGAGCGTTCTACTTC
.	few	TRBV19	TRBJ2-1	CASSIESYNEQFF	TGTGCCAGTAGTATAGAGTCCTACAATGAGCAGTTCTTC